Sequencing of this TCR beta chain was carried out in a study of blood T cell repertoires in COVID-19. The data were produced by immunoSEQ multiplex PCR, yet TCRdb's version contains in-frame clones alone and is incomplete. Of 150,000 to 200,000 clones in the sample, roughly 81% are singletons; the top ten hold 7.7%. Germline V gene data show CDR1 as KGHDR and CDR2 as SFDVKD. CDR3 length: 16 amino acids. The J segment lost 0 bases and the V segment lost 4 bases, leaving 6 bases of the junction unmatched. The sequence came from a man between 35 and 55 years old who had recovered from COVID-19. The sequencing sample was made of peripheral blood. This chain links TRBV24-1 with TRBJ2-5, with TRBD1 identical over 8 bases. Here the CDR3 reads CATSDPGTGHQETQYF. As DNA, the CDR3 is TGTGCCACCAGTGACCCCGGGACAGGCCACCAAGAGACCCAGTACTTC.